This T cell receptor beta chain was documented in a study of cytomegalovirus exposure and HLA in healthy donors. The study's findings and limits: In a later analysis, donors in an Asian-associated ancestry cluster reportedly had fewer N-insertions in productive TCRs than the cohort mean. Prediction of most subjects' HLA-A and HLA-B alleles by TCR beta sequences was reportedly accurate. In an earlier analysis, about 90% or about 30%: the productive usage of most TCR beta V segments.

Primers for the PCR totalled 60 Vbeta and 13 Jbeta. This table comes from immunoSEQ multiplex PCR, and its TCRdb copy is limited to in-frame clones, with some not included. The sample lists 200,000 to 250,000 clones, around 80% occurring once. The CDR3 consists of 16 residues. Germline assignment: CDR1 SGHVS and CDR2 FQNEAQ. J was trimmed by 2 bases and V by 1 base; bases with no gene match: 4. On this clone: The antigen remains unidentified.

The specimen sequenced was PBMCs. J is TRBJ2-3 and V is TRBV7-8; 9 nucleotides line up with TRBD2. The receptor's source is a man in his forties in good health and CMV-seronegative. The CDR3 DNA sequence: TGTGCCAGCAGCTTAGGGCGGGGGGGCCTCACAGATACGCAGTATTTT. This sequence encodes CASSLGRGGLTDTQYF.